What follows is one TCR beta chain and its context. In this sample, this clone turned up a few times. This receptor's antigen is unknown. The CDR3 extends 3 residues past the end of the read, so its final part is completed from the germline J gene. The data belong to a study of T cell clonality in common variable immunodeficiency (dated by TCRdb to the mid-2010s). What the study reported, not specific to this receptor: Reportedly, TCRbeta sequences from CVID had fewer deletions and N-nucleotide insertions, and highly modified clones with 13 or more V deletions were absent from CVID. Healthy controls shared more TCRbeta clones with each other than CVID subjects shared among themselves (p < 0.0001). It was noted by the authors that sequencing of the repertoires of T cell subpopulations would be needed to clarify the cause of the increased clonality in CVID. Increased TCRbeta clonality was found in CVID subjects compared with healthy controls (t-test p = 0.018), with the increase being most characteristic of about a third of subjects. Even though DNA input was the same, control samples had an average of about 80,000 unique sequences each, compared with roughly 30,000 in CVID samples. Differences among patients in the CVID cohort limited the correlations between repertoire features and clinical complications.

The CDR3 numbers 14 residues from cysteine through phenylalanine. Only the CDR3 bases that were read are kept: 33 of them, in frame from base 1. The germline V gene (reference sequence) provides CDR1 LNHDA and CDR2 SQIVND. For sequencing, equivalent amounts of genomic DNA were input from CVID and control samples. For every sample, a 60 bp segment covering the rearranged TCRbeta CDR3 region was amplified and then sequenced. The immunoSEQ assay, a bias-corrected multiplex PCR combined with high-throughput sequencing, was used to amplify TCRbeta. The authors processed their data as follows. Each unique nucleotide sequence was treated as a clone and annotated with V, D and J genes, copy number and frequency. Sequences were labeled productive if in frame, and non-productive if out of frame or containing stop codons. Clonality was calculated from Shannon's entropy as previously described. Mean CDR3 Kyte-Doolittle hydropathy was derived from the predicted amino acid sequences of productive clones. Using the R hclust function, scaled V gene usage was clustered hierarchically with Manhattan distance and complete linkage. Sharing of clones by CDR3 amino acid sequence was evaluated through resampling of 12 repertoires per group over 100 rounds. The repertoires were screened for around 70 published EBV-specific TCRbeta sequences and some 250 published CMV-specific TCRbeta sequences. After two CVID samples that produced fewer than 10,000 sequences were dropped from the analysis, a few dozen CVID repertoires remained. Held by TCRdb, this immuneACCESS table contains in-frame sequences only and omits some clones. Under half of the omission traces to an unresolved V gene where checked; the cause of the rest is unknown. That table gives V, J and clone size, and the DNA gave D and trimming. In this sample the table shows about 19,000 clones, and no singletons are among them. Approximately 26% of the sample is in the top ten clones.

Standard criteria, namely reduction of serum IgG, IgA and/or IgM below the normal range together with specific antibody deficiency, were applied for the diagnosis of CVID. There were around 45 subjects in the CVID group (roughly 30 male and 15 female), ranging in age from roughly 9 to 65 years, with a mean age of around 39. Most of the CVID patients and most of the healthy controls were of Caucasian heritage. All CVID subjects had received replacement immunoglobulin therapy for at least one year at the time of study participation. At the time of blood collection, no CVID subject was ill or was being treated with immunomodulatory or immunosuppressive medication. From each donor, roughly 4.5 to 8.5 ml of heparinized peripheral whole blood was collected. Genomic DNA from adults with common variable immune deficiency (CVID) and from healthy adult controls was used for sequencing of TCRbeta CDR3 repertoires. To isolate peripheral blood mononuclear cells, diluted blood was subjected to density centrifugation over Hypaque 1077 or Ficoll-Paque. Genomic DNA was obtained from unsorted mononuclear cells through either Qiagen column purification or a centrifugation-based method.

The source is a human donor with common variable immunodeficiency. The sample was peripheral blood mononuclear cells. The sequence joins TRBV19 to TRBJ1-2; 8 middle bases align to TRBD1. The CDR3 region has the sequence CASSRLDRVTGYTF. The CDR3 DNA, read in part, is TGTGCCAGTAGCCGACTGGACAGGGTAACAGGC.